The sequence of this T cell receptor beta chain was determined in a study of T cell repertoires in cytomegalovirus infection. The wider study: It was the public TCR beta signatures that indicated both CMV infection and matching HLA type.

V shed 4 bases and J shed 5 bases, with 17 bases lying between them. Germline V gene sequence: CDR1 MNHNY, CDR2 SVGAGI (reference sequence). CDR3 length: 15 residues. TCRdb passed the reads through MiXCR, listing each CDR3 protein once. The data hold 350,000 to 500,000 distinct CDR3 sequences, with 25% to 40% observed a single time. The chain is built from TRBV6-6 and TRBJ1-1, with D unresolved. The sequence came from a human donor in good health (CMV status not recorded). Some clones in this sample may be carry-over from other donors' samples. The sample was PBMCs. The CDR3 loop reads CASSWKVDGPTEAFF. CDR3 in DNA: TGTGCCAGCAGTTGGAAAGTGGACGGACCAACTGAAGCTTTCTTT.